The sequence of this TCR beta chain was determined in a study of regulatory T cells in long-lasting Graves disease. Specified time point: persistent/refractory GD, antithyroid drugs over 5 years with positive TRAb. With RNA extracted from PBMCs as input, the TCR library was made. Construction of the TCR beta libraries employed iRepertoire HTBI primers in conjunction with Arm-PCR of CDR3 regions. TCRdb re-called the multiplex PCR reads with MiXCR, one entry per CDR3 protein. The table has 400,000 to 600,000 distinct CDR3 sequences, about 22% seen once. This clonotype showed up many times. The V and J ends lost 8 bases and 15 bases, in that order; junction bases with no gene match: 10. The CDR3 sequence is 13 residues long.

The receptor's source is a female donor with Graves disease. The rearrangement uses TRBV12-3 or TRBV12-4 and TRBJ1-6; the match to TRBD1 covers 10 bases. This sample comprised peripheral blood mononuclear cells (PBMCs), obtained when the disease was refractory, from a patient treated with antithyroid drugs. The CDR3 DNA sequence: TGTGCCAGCCGAGGGACAGGGGCTTCGGGCCTCCACTTT. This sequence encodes CASRGTGASGLHF.